The 14 T cell receptor beta chains given below trace back to one sample, sequenced in a study of T cells in Graves' hyperthyroidism and ophthalmopathy. What was amplified from RNA transcripts were TCR beta CDR3 regions. The study used the HTBI primer set for a first-round RT-PCR of the TCR CDR3. Via MiXCR, TCRdb re-called the multiplex PCR reads, giving one row per CDR3 protein. The sample comprises around 250,000 distinct CDR3 sequences, roughly 15% of which are singletons, and about an eighth rests with the top ten. Sequencing used blood. The receptors derive from a middle-aged woman with Graves' hyperthyroidism that later progressed to Graves' ophthalmopathy.

Comments on this clonotype: At one end, the junction sequence differs from germline, possibly due to a read error. J is TRBJ1-1 and V is TRBV6-1; D unclear. Germline V CDR1 and CDR2: MNHNS, SASEGT. CDR3 length: 16 residues. This CDR3 is CAGSSRTPAPNTEAFF. Written as DNA, the CDR3 is TGTGCCGGCAGTTCACGTACACCGGCGCCGAACACTGAAGCTTTCTTT.

This clonotype was detected ten times or more. J is TRBJ2-7 and V is TRBV6-5; D uncertain. Looked up from germline, CDR1 is MNHEY and CDR2 is SVGAGI. CDR3 length equals 17 residues. The germline V and J ends were trimmed by 2 bases and 2 bases, with 19 bases remaining between them. The CDR3 region is CASSYLPKELEPYEQYF. CDR3 DNA: TGTGCCAGCAGTTACCTCCCGAAGGAATTGGAACCCTACGAGCAGTACTTC.

In this sample, this clonotype turned up many times. The chain recombines TRBV10-3 with TRBJ1-1; 9 positions agree with TRBD1. Germline-derived CDR1 and CDR2 are ENHRY and SYGVKD. The ends lost 5 bases at V and 6 bases at J; junction bases unmatched: 4. This CDR3 contains 13 residues. The CDR3 protein is CAISTGGLAEAFF. As DNA, the CDR3 is TGTGCCATCAGTACAGGGGGCTTGGCTGAAGCTTTCTTT.

This clonotype was recorded at least ten times. The rearrangement joins TRBV11-2 to TRBJ2-1; 9 nucleotides align to TRBD1. CDR3 length equals 14 residues. Trimming cost V 4 bases and J 4 bases; bases outside gene matches: 2. The germline CDR1 and CDR2 sequences are SGHAT and FQNNGV. CDR3 in amino acids: CASSWGQGYNEQFF. Here the CDR3 DNA reads TGTGCCAGCAGCTGGGGACAGGGTTACAATGAGCAGTTCTTC. Drawing the rest from reference TRBV11-2 and TRBJ2-1, the complete variable domain is EAGVAQSPRYKIIEKRQSVAFWCNPISGHATLYWYQQILGQGPKLLIQFQNNGVVDDSQLPKDRFSAERLKGVDSTLKIQPAKLEDSAVYLCASSWGQGYNEQFFGPGTRLTVL.

In this sample, this clonotype turned up many times. The chain recombines TRBV28 with TRBJ1-1; 8 nucleotides agree with TRBD1. The CDR3 has 13 residues. Germline CDR1 is MDHEN and CDR2 is SYDVKM. Trimming at V came to 5 bases and at J to 5 bases, leaving 4 bases not matched to a gene. CDR3 nucleotide sequence: TGTGCCAGCAGTCCCAGGGGGCAGACTGAAGCTTTCTTT. As protein: CASSPRGQTEAFF.

This clonotype has at least ten counts. The V and J genes are TRBV19 and TRBJ1-1; no firm D call. The CDR3 extends over 15 amino acids. Germline CDR1 reads LNHDA; CDR2 reads SQIVND (reference sequence). The V end was cut by 3 bases, the J end by 4 bases, with 15 bases between. The CDR3 loop is CASSMIAHTTTEAFF. DNA of the CDR3: TGTGCCAGTAGTATGATAGCACACACGACCACTGAAGCTTTCTTT.

In this sample, this clonotype turned up a few times. Being one base from a much bigger clone, this may be a read error. The chain links TRBV11-2 to TRBJ2-2, with D maybe TRBD2 (5 bases). This CDR3 spans 15 amino acids. The germline gives CDR1 SGHAT, CDR2 FQNNGV. V dropped 0 bases and J dropped 9 bases, with 14 bases sitting between them. For the CDR3, the DNA is TGTGCCAGCAGCTTAGACGCAGAGGGTTCAAGGGAGCTGTTTTTT. This codes for CASSLDAEGSRELFF.

This CDR3 is CSASPGILSYEQYF. The DNA of the CDR3 is TGCAGTGCTAGCCCCGGGATTCTCTCCTACGAGCAGTACTTC. V gene TRBV20-1 combines with J gene TRBJ2-7; D is perhaps TRBD2 (5 bases). CDR1 and CDR2 (germline): DFQATT, SNEGSKA (reference sequence). CDR3 length: 14 residues. The V end lost 3 bases, the J end lost 0 bases, and 12 bases lay between the germline ends.

This clonotype was detected ten times or more. The J gene is TRBJ1-2, the V gene TRBV29-1, with D uncertain. The length of the CDR3 is 14 residues. Germline CDR1 and CDR2: SQVTM and ANQGSEA. The V gene lost 1 base and the J gene lost 4 bases, with 13 bases spanning the gap. CDR3 in amino acids: CSVEGSTTGYGYTF. The CDR3 DNA reads TGCAGCGTTGAAGGGTCTACGACGGGCTATGGCTACACCTTC.

This clonotype was observed many times. The genes are TRBV7-9 and TRBJ1-2, with 9 positions matching TRBD1. V lost 5 bases to trimming and J lost 3 bases; unmatched junction nucleotides: 19. Germline-derived CDR1 and CDR2 are SEHNR and FQNEAQ (reference sequence). The CDR3 covers 19 residues. CDR3 in amino acids: CASSPPWDRDRALYYGYTF. In nucleotides, the CDR3 is TGTGCCAGCAGCCCGCCTTGGGACCGGGACAGGGCCCTTTACTATGGCTACACCTTC.

CDR3 coding DNA: TGTGCCAGCAGCTACGGGACTAGCGGGAGTTGGGACGAGCAGTACTTC. This codes for CASSYGTSGSWDEQYF. The gene calls are TRBV7-9 and TRBJ2-7, with 14 positions matching TRBD2. Unmatched junction bases numbered 7, after V lost 4 bases and J lost 5 bases. The germline V gene encodes CDR1 SEHNR and CDR2 FQNEAQ (reference sequence). The length of the CDR3 is 16 residues.

This clonotype has at least ten counts. The chain has TRBV2 and TRBJ2-1; no reliable D call. The germline V gene encodes CDR1 SNHLY and CDR2 FYNNEI. V was shortened by 2 bases and J by 9 bases, with 11 bases between the two germline ends. This CDR3 comprises 13 residues. CDR3 region: CASSEFAYSEQFF. For the CDR3, the DNA is TGTGCCAGCAGTGAATTCGCCTACTCTGAGCAGTTCTTC.

Ten or more counts support this clonotype. The chain carries TRBV2 and TRBJ1-1, with D unresolved. Germline assignment: CDR1 SNHLY and CDR2 FYNNEI. The CDR3 contains 14 residues. The V gene lost 6 bases and the J gene lost 0 bases, with 11 bases spanning the gap. CDR3 in DNA: TGTGCCAGCAGACTATCCGGCCTGAACACTGAAGCTTTCTTT. Translated, it gives CASRLSGLNTEAFF.

At least ten counts were recorded for this clonotype. V usage is TRBV11-2 and J usage is TRBJ2-7, with unresolved D. The V end was cut by 4 bases, the J end by 3 bases, with 13 bases between. The CDR3 covers 14 residues. Germline CDR1 and CDR2: SGHAT and FQNNGV. The CDR3: CASSSIEANYEQYF. The CDR3 DNA is TGTGCCAGCAGCTCTATAGAGGCGAACTACGAGCAGTACTTC.